The next 16 T cell receptor beta chains were all read from a single sample in a study of blood T cell repertoires in COVID-19. Libraries were prepared by immunoSEQ multiplex PCR; TCRdb keeps only in-frame clonotypes and omits some of them. The table has about 240,000 clones, roughly 80% seen once. The sample comprised peripheral blood. The receptors stem from a woman of 80 years or more with acute or convalescent COVID-19.

This chain links TRBV7-9 with TRBJ2-5, with 8 bases lining up with TRBD1. The trim removed 4 bases at V and 3 bases at J, leaving 4 bases unmatched. The CDR3 runs to 14 residues. In germline, CDR1 is SEHNR, CDR2 FQNEAQ (reference sequence). CDR3 in amino acids: CASSYTGGKETQYF. CDR3 nucleotide sequence: TGTGCCAGCAGCTACACAGGGGGTAAAGAGACCCAGTACTTC. Looking up the rest from reference TRBV7-9 and TRBJ2-5 gives the full variable domain: DTGVSQNPRHKITKRGQNVTFRCDPISEHNRLYWYRQTLGQGPEFLTYFQNEAQLEKSRLLSDRFSAERPKGSFSTLEIQRTEQGDSAMYLCASSYTGGKETQYFGPGTRLLVL.

The chain couples TRBV30 to TRBJ1-1; 9 nucleotides align to TRBD1. This CDR3 comprises 14 residues. V lost 2 bases to trimming and J lost 5 bases; unmatched junction nucleotides: 6. Germline CDR1 is GTSNPN and CDR2 is SVGIG (reference sequence). DNA for the CDR3: TGTGCCTGGAGTCCTAGACAGGGGGGAACTGAAGCTTTCTTT. As protein: CAWSPRQGGTEAFF.

The table lists this clone with a few counts. The chain uses TRBV7-9 and TRBJ2-1; TRBD1 is a possible D gene (6 bases). V lost 5 bases to trimming and J lost 6 bases, with 17 bases between them. CDR3 length equals 15 residues. Germline loops: CDR1 SEHNR, CDR2 FQNEAQ (reference sequence). The CDR3 sequence is CASSKKTDSLNEQFF. The CDR3 DNA is TGTGCCAGCAGCAAGAAGACGGACAGCCTCAATGAGCAGTTCTTC.

J is TRBJ1-1 and V is TRBV5-1; 10 bases fit TRBD1. This CDR3 comprises 16 residues. CDR1 and CDR2 from the germline V gene are SGHRS and YFSETQ. V was clipped by 4 bases and J by 6 bases; unmatched bases: 12. CDR3: CASSADRGRVQAEAFF. The DNA of the CDR3 is TGCGCCAGCAGCGCCGACAGGGGGCGAGTCCAGGCTGAAGCTTTCTTT. Together with reference TRBV5-1 and TRBJ1-1, the CDR3 gives the full variable domain: KAGVTQTPRYLIKTRGQQVTLSCSPISGHRSVSWYQQTPGQGLQFLFEYFSETQRNKGNFPGRFSGRQFSNSRSEMNVSTLELGDSALYLCASSADRGRVQAEAFFGQGTRLTVV.

This clone appeared a single time. The chain is built from TRBV7-2 and TRBJ1-5; the D gene is possibly TRBD1 (5 bases). Germline-derived CDR1 and CDR2 are SGHTA and FQGNSA. CDR3 length equals 13 residues. Trimming cost V 3 bases and J 2 bases, with 5 bases left between them. The CDR3 reads CASSFRGNQPQHF. The CDR3 DNA reads as TGTGCCAGCAGCTTCAGGGGCAATCAGCCCCAGCATTTT.

V gene TRBV5-1 combines with J gene TRBJ2-3; TRBD1 matches at 9 bases. This CDR3 comprises 15 residues. The germline V gene encodes CDR1 SGHRS and CDR2 YFSETQ. V lost 7 bases, J lost 5 bases, and 11 bases stayed unmatched. The CDR3 loop is CASLEQGATGDTQYF. CDR3 nucleotides: TGCGCCAGCCTGGAACAGGGGGCTACGGGAGATACGCAGTATTTT.

The chain recombines TRBV19 with TRBJ1-5; D remains unclear. The CDR3 contains 15 residues. Trimming cost V 7 bases and J 0 bases, with 13 bases left between them. CDR1 is LNHDA, CDR2 SQIVND, per germline (reference sequence). The CDR3 sequence is CASTAEGYSNQPQHF. Here the CDR3 DNA reads TGTGCCAGTACCGCGGAGGGTTATAGCAATCAGCCCCAGCATTTT.

This rearrangement joins TRBV6-5 to TRBJ2-7; D not certain. The CDR3 length is 14 residues. Deletions cut 5 bases from V and 2 bases from J, with 13 bases between. Germline CDR1 and CDR2: MNHEY and SVGAGI. CDR3: CASSRAPGAYEQYF. CDR3 bases: TGTGCCAGCAGTCGCGCCCCCGGAGCCTACGAGCAGTACTTC.

Notes on this clone: Distinct nucleotide sequences in the sample also encode this CDR3. The chain is built from TRBV5-6 and TRBJ2-7, with D maybe TRBD1 (6 bases). Looked up from germline, CDR1 is SGHDT and CDR2 is YYEEEE. CDR3 length: 12 residues. The V end lost 4 bases, the J end lost 2 bases, and 7 bases lay between the germline ends. The CDR3 sequence: CASSRDTYEQYF. The CDR3 region has the DNA TGTGCCAGCAGCAGGGACACCTACGAGCAGTACTTC. Together with reference TRBV5-6 and TRBJ2-7, the CDR3 gives the full variable domain: DAGVTQSPTHLIKTRGQQVTLRCSPKSGHDTVSWYQQALGQGPQFIFQYYEEEERQRGNFPDRFSGHQFPNYSSELNVNALLLGDSALYLCASSRDTYEQYFGPGTRLTVT.

This clone was seen only a few times. The chain employs TRBV5-1 and TRBJ2-1, with 12 bases fitting TRBD2. Trimming took 3 bases from V and 5 from J; bases not matched to a gene: 0. This CDR3 is built from 14 residues. Germline V gives CDR1 SGHRS, CDR2 YFSETQ. CDR3: CASSSSGGDNEQFF. The CDR3, as DNA: TGCGCCAGCAGCTCTAGCGGGGGGGACAATGAGCAGTTCTTC.

This chain joins TRBV7-9 and TRBJ2-1; 10 bases map to TRBD2. CDR1 and CDR2 (germline): SEHNR, FQNEAQ (reference sequence). The V and J ends lost 3 bases and 1 base, in that order; junction bases with no gene match: 0. The CDR3 totals 15 residues. CDR3 protein: CASSFSGGSYNEQFF. The CDR3 DNA reads TGTGCCAGCAGCTTTAGCGGGGGGTCCTACAATGAGCAGTTCTTC. Filled out from reference TRBV7-9 and TRBJ2-1, the complete variable domain reads DTGVSQNPRHKITKRGQNVTFRCDPISEHNRLYWYRQTLGQGPEFLTYFQNEAQLEKSRLLSDRFSAERPKGSFSTLEIQRTEQGDSAMYLCASSFSGGSYNEQFFGPGTRLTVL.

The chain combines TRBV6-6 with TRBJ2-3; 11 nucleotides agree with TRBD2. Trimming took 6 bases from V and 9 from J; bases not matched to a gene: 11. This CDR3 is built from 15 residues. Germline V lookup: CDR1 MNHNY, CDR2 SVGAGI (reference sequence). DNA of the CDR3: TGTGCCAGCAGCCAGTCTAGCGGGGGGCTGTTAACGCAGTATTTT. Protein product: CASSQSSGGLLTQYF.

The chain employs TRBV6-5 and TRBJ2-4, with D possibly TRBD1 on 6 matching bases. This CDR3 comprises 12 residues. In germline, CDR1 is MNHEY, CDR2 SVGAGI. Written as DNA, the CDR3 is TGTGGCGCAGGGACAAGCCAAAACATTCAGTACTTC. This gives the protein CGAGTSQNIQYF.

The chain joins TRBV15 to TRBJ1-5, with D possibly matching TRBD1 (5 bases). V shed 0 bases and J shed 10 bases, with 10 bases lying between them. Germline loops: CDR1 LNHNV, CDR2 YYDKDF (reference sequence). CDR3 length equals 13 residues. This CDR3 is CATSRDMGGPQHF. The CDR3 DNA reads TGTGCCACCAGCAGAGATATGGGGGGACCCCAGCATTTT.

This chain uses TRBV2 with TRBJ1-3; 8 bases align to TRBD1. V lost 5 bases and J lost 0; bases outside the gene matches: 15. There are 19 residues in the CDR3. The V gene's germline CDR1 is SNHLY and CDR2 FYNNEI. The CDR3 loop reads CASSSTGTGFRSSGNTIYF. The CDR3 DNA sequence: TGTGCCAGCAGTTCTACCGGGACAGGCTTTCGAAGCTCTGGAAACACCATATATTTT.

The chain joins TRBV5-6 to TRBJ2-5; the match to TRBD2 covers 12 bases. Germline loops: CDR1 SGHDT, CDR2 YYEEEE. This CDR3 spans 16 amino acids. V lost 2 bases, J lost 2 bases, and 4 bases stayed unmatched. The CDR3 loop is CASSFLTSGGQETQYF. DNA for the CDR3: TGTGCCAGCAGCTTCCTGACTAGCGGGGGACAAGAGACCCAGTACTTC.